The present entry profiles one T cell receptor beta chain with its context. Its antigen is not known. Researchers gathered lesional scalp punch biopsies and peripheral blood from patients with alopecia areata. Sorted out of PBMCs were CD4+ T cells and CD8+ T cells. The sample originates from a study of CD8+ T cells in alopecia areata. In the study overall: Patients received oral tofacitinib, 5 to 10 mg twice daily, for moderate-to-severe alopecia areata. Study outcomes and limitations: Normal scalp showed lower clonality than lesional scalp, especially alopecia totalis/universalis.

Investigators isolated RNA and reverse transcribed it into cDNA to act as the sequencing template. Generated by immunoSEQ multiplex PCR, the TCRdb table keeps only in-frame clones and is missing some. The data contain 140,000 to 150,000 clones, around 60% of them singletons. This CDR3 spans 15 amino acids. The germline gives CDR1 SQVTM, CDR2 ANQGSEA. Germline trimming cut 6 bases from V and 3 bases from J; bases unmatched to any gene: 8. The source is a human donor with alopecia areata. The chain carries TRBV29-1 and TRBJ2-3, with 11 positions matching TRBD1. Sequencing was performed on CD4+ T cells sorted from blood, taken at week 0. The CDR3, as DNA: TGCAGCGTCGGAGAGGACAGGGGGCATACAGATACGCAGTATTTT. This sequence encodes CSVGEDRGHTDTQYF.